This TCR beta chain stems from a study of early T cells in non-severe SARS-CoV-2 infection. At the level of the study: Bulk RNA from unsorted whole blood was sequenced; chains were unpaired.

Each cDNA molecule carried a unique molecular identifier. TCRdb reanalysed the 5' RACE reads using MiXCR and keeps one entry per CDR3 protein. The table has 85,000 to 120,000 distinct CDR3 sequences, roughly 14% seen once. This CDR3 comprises 12 residues. Per the germline V gene, CDR1 is MGHDK and CDR2 is SYGVNS. V gave up 4 bases and J gave up 4 bases, with 8 bases separating them. Study-wide findings and caveats: Matching results from VDJdb favored anti-spike CD8 responses, leaving private and CD4 specificities undetected.

This clonotype was counted a few times. Antigen: not known. The TCR comes from an adult who was a healthcare worker with PCR-confirmed SARS-CoV-2 infection or an uninfected control (not recorded which). The source material was whole blood. The chain couples TRBV25-1 to TRBJ2-7; D gene uncertain. For the CDR3, the DNA is TGTGCCAGCAGTGGCCCAGTATACGAGCAGTACTTC. It yields the protein CASSGPVYEQYF.